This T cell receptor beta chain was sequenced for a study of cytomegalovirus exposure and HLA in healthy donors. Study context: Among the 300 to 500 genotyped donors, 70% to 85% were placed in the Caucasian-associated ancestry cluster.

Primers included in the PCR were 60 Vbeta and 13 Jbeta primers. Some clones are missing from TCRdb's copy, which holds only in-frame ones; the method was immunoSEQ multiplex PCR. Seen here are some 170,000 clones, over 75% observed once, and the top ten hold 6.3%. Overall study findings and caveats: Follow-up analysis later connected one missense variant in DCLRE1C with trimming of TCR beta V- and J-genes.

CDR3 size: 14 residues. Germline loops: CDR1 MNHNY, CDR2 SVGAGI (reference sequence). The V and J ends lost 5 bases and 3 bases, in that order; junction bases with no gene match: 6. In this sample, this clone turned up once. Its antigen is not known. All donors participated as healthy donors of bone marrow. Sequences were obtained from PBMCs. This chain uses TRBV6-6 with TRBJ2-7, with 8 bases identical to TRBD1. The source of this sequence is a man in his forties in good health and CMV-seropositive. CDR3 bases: TGTGCCAGCAGTAGGCCGGGACAGGACTACGAGCAGTACTTC. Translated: CASSRPGQDYEQYF.